What follows describes a single T cell receptor beta chain. These data belong to a study of shared clonotypes between healthy human individuals. Looking at the study overall: A donor's plate count was three for CD4 naive and three for CD4 memory; CD8 naive had two and CD8 memory one.

Trimming took 4 bases from V and 2 from J; bases not matched to a gene: 4. CDR3 size: 16 residues. CDR1 and CDR2 (germline): SGHNT, YYREEE (reference sequence). CD45RA+ naive and CD45RA-negative memory subsets were separated from CD4+ cells. Data came from immunoSEQ multiplex PCR; TCRdb stores just in-frame clones and leaves some out. This repertoire shows 2 million to 2.5 million clones, nearly 97% found once; its top ten account for roughly 0.13%. The chain couples TRBV5-4 to TRBJ2-1, with TRBD2 matching over 12 bases. Input material: naive CD4+ T cells sorted from blood. The subset here: CD45RA+ positively selected. This TCR was sampled from a man younger than 30 in good health. CDR3 DNA sequence: TGTGCCAGCAGCCGATCTAGCGGGGGGGCCTACAATGAGCAGTTCTTC. This encodes CASSRSSGGAYNEQFF. Complete variable domain (other parts from reference TRBV5-4 and TRBJ2-1): ETGVTQSPTHLIKTRGQQVTLRCSSQSGHNTVSWYQQALGQGPQFIFQYYREEENGRGNFPPRFSGLQFPNYSSELNVNALELDDSALYLCASSRSSGGAYNEQFFGPGTRLTVL.